This T cell receptor (beta chain) was obtained from a study of T cell changes during pregnancy in multiple sclerosis. CDR3 length: 15 residues. V lost 4 bases, J lost 0 bases, and 1 base stayed unmatched. Germline CDR1 and CDR2: SNHLY and FYNNEI. Only in-frame clones appear in the TCRdb table, and some are missing; sequencing was by immunoSEQ multiplex PCR. Seen here are tens of thousands of clones, around 93% observed once, and the top ten hold 1%. This specimen consisted of peripheral blood, obtained in the first trimester of pregnancy. The V call is TRBV2, the J call TRBJ2-1; 9 nucleotides agree with TRBD2. The TCR was taken from a female donor with multiple sclerosis, enrolled in a pregnancy study. CDR3 sequence reads: CASSATSGSYNEQFF. CDR3 nucleotide sequence: TGTGCCAGCAGTGCGACTAGCGGCTCCTACAATGAGCAGTTCTTC.